The T cell receptor beta chain described here comes from a study of CD8 T cells in Susac syndrome. The CDR3 length is 13 residues. Trimming stripped 2 bases from V and 6 bases from J, with 9 bases between. Random hexamers primed reverse transcription of 0.5 to 1 ug RNA. In TCRdb, the immunoSEQ multiplex PCR reads were re-called with MiXCR into one record per CDR3 protein. Among around 280,000 distinct CDR3 sequences listed, approximately 84% were seen once. Negative isolation was used for CD8+ and CD4+ T cells, and FACS enrichment was applied to TEMRA cells. Source material: CD8+ T cells from PBMCs. This receptor was identified in a human donor with multiple sclerosis. V usage is TRBV12-3 or TRBV12-4 and J usage is TRBJ2-3; D unresolved. The CDR3 reads CASSLWWVDTQYF. CDR3 coding DNA: TGTGCCAGCAGTTTATGGTGGGTGGATACGCAGTATTTT.